Shown below are 10 T cell receptor beta chains from a single sample sequenced in a study of T cell repertoires in cytomegalovirus infection. Using its own MiXCR run on the reads, TCRdb lists one record per CDR3 protein. The table records approximately 500,000 distinct CDR3 sequences, roughly a third of them present only once. Their target antigens are unknown. Source: cultured PBMCs, taken from culture after CMV antigen stimulation. Source of these receptors: a human donor in good health (CMV status not recorded). Some clones in this sample may be carry-over from other donors' samples.

On this clonotype: This may be a read error: a much more frequent sequence differs by one nucleotide. J is TRBJ2-2 and V is TRBV7-2; 9 nucleotides line up with TRBD1. The CDR3 is 15 amino acids. Germline V gives CDR1 SGHTA, CDR2 FQGNSA. The CDR3 loop is CAGSRDRANTGELFF. In nucleotides, the CDR3 is TGTGCCGGCAGCCGGGACAGGGCAAACACCGGGGAGCTGTTTTTT.

This clonotype occurred a few times. V gene TRBV7-2 combines with J gene TRBJ2-1; tentatively, D is TRBD2 (5 bases). With 3 bases removed from V and 9 bases from J, the gap between germline ends came to 9 bases. This CDR3 is 12 amino acids long. Germline-derived CDR1 and CDR2 are SGHTA and FQGNSA. The DNA of the CDR3 is TGTGCCAGCAGCTTGGGAGCGGCTGAGCAGTTCTTC. As protein: CASSLGAAEQFF. Full variable domain (outside the CDR3, taken from reference TRBV7-2 and TRBJ2-1): GAGVSQSPSNKVTEKGKDVELRCDPISGHTALYWYRQSLGQGLEFLIYFQGNSAPDKSGLPSDRFSAERTGGSVSTLTIQRTQQEDSAVYLCASSLGAAEQFFGPGTRLTVL.

The chain joins TRBV12-3 or TRBV12-4 to TRBJ2-2; D perhaps matches TRBD1 (6 bases). This CDR3 is built from 16 residues. The V and J ends lost 5 bases and 0 bases respectively, with 13 bases between them. In DNA, the CDR3 is TGTGCCAGCAGTCCAGGACAGCGTACGAACACCGGGGAGCTGTTTTTT. This translates into CASSPGQRTNTGELFF.

This sequence joins TRBV7-2 and TRBJ1-6, with no clear D. V lost 2 bases and J 7 bases, leaving 12 bases between the germline ends. The CDR3 is made up of 15 amino acids. Germline V CDR1 and CDR2: SGHTA, FQGNSA. CDR3 in DNA: TGTGCCAGCAGCTTATCGACCGGAGTAAATTCACCCCTCCACTTT. Amino acids: CASSLSTGVNSPLHF. Supplemented by reference TRBV7-2 and TRBJ1-6, the full variable domain reads GAGVSQSPSNKVTEKGKDVELRCDPISGHTALYWYRQSLGQGLEFLIYFQGNSAPDKSGLPSDRFSAERTGGSVSTLTIQRTQQEDSAVYLCASSLSTGVNSPLHFGNGTRLTVT.

This clonotype showed up many times. This chain connects TRBV7-2 to TRBJ2-7, with D perhaps TRBD2 (6 bases). Trimming removed 0 bases at V and 9 bases at J, with 18 bases between. Per germline, CDR1 SGHTA and CDR2 FQGNSA. The length of the CDR3 is 15 residues. The CDR3 nucleotides are TGTGCCAGCAGCTTAGCGAGTCAGGGAAGGAGGGGGCAGTACTTC. Protein sequence: CASSLASQGRRGQYF.

V gene TRBV24-1 combines with J gene TRBJ2-1; 10 nucleotides line up with TRBD1. This CDR3 region has 16 residues. The V gene's germline CDR1 is KGHDR and CDR2 SFDVKD. With 4 bases clipped from V and 5 bases from J, the junction kept 7 bases outside the gene matches. CDR3 sequence reads: CATSDSTGGDDNEQFF. The CDR3 DNA sequence: TGTGCCACCAGTGACTCGACAGGGGGCGACGACAATGAGCAGTTCTTC.

In its sample, this clonotype was seen a few times. The chain recombines TRBV7-2 with TRBJ1-4, with D perhaps TRBD1 (5 bases). The CDR3 extends over 14 amino acids. V lost 3 bases to trimming and J lost 7 bases, with 12 bases between them. Germline loops: CDR1 SGHTA, CDR2 FQGNSA. The CDR3 is CASSFQFGGEKLFF. The CDR3 DNA reads TGTGCCAGCAGCTTTCAATTCGGGGGTGAAAAACTGTTTTTT.

This chain links TRBV12-3 or TRBV12-4 with TRBJ1-5; D is possibly TRBD1 (5 bases). The CDR3 sequence is 14 residues long. V was shortened by 5 bases and J by 2 bases, with 10 bases between the two germline ends. This CDR3 reads CASSADTGNQPQHF. Written as DNA, the CDR3 is TGTGCCAGCAGTGCGGACACGGGCAATCAGCCCCAGCATTTT.

V gene TRBV10-3 combines with J gene TRBJ1-5, with D perhaps TRBD1 (6 bases). V was shortened by 10 bases and J by 0 bases, with 19 bases between the two germline ends. CDR3 size: 16 residues. Germline CDR1 ENHRY, CDR2 SYGVKD. The CDR3 spells CATKGQDSDSNQPQHF. CDR3 nucleotides: TGTGCCACAAAGGGTCAGGACAGTGATAGCAATCAGCCCCAGCATTTT.

The CDR3 sequence is CATTTGVTDTQYF. The CDR3 DNA sequence: TGTGCCACGACGACAGGGGTCACAGATACGCAGTATTTT. This chain joins TRBV10-3 and TRBJ2-3, with 8 bases aligning to TRBD1. This CDR3 contains 13 residues. V lost 10 bases and J lost 2; bases outside the gene matches: 5. Germline CDR1 reads ENHRY; CDR2 reads SYGVKD.